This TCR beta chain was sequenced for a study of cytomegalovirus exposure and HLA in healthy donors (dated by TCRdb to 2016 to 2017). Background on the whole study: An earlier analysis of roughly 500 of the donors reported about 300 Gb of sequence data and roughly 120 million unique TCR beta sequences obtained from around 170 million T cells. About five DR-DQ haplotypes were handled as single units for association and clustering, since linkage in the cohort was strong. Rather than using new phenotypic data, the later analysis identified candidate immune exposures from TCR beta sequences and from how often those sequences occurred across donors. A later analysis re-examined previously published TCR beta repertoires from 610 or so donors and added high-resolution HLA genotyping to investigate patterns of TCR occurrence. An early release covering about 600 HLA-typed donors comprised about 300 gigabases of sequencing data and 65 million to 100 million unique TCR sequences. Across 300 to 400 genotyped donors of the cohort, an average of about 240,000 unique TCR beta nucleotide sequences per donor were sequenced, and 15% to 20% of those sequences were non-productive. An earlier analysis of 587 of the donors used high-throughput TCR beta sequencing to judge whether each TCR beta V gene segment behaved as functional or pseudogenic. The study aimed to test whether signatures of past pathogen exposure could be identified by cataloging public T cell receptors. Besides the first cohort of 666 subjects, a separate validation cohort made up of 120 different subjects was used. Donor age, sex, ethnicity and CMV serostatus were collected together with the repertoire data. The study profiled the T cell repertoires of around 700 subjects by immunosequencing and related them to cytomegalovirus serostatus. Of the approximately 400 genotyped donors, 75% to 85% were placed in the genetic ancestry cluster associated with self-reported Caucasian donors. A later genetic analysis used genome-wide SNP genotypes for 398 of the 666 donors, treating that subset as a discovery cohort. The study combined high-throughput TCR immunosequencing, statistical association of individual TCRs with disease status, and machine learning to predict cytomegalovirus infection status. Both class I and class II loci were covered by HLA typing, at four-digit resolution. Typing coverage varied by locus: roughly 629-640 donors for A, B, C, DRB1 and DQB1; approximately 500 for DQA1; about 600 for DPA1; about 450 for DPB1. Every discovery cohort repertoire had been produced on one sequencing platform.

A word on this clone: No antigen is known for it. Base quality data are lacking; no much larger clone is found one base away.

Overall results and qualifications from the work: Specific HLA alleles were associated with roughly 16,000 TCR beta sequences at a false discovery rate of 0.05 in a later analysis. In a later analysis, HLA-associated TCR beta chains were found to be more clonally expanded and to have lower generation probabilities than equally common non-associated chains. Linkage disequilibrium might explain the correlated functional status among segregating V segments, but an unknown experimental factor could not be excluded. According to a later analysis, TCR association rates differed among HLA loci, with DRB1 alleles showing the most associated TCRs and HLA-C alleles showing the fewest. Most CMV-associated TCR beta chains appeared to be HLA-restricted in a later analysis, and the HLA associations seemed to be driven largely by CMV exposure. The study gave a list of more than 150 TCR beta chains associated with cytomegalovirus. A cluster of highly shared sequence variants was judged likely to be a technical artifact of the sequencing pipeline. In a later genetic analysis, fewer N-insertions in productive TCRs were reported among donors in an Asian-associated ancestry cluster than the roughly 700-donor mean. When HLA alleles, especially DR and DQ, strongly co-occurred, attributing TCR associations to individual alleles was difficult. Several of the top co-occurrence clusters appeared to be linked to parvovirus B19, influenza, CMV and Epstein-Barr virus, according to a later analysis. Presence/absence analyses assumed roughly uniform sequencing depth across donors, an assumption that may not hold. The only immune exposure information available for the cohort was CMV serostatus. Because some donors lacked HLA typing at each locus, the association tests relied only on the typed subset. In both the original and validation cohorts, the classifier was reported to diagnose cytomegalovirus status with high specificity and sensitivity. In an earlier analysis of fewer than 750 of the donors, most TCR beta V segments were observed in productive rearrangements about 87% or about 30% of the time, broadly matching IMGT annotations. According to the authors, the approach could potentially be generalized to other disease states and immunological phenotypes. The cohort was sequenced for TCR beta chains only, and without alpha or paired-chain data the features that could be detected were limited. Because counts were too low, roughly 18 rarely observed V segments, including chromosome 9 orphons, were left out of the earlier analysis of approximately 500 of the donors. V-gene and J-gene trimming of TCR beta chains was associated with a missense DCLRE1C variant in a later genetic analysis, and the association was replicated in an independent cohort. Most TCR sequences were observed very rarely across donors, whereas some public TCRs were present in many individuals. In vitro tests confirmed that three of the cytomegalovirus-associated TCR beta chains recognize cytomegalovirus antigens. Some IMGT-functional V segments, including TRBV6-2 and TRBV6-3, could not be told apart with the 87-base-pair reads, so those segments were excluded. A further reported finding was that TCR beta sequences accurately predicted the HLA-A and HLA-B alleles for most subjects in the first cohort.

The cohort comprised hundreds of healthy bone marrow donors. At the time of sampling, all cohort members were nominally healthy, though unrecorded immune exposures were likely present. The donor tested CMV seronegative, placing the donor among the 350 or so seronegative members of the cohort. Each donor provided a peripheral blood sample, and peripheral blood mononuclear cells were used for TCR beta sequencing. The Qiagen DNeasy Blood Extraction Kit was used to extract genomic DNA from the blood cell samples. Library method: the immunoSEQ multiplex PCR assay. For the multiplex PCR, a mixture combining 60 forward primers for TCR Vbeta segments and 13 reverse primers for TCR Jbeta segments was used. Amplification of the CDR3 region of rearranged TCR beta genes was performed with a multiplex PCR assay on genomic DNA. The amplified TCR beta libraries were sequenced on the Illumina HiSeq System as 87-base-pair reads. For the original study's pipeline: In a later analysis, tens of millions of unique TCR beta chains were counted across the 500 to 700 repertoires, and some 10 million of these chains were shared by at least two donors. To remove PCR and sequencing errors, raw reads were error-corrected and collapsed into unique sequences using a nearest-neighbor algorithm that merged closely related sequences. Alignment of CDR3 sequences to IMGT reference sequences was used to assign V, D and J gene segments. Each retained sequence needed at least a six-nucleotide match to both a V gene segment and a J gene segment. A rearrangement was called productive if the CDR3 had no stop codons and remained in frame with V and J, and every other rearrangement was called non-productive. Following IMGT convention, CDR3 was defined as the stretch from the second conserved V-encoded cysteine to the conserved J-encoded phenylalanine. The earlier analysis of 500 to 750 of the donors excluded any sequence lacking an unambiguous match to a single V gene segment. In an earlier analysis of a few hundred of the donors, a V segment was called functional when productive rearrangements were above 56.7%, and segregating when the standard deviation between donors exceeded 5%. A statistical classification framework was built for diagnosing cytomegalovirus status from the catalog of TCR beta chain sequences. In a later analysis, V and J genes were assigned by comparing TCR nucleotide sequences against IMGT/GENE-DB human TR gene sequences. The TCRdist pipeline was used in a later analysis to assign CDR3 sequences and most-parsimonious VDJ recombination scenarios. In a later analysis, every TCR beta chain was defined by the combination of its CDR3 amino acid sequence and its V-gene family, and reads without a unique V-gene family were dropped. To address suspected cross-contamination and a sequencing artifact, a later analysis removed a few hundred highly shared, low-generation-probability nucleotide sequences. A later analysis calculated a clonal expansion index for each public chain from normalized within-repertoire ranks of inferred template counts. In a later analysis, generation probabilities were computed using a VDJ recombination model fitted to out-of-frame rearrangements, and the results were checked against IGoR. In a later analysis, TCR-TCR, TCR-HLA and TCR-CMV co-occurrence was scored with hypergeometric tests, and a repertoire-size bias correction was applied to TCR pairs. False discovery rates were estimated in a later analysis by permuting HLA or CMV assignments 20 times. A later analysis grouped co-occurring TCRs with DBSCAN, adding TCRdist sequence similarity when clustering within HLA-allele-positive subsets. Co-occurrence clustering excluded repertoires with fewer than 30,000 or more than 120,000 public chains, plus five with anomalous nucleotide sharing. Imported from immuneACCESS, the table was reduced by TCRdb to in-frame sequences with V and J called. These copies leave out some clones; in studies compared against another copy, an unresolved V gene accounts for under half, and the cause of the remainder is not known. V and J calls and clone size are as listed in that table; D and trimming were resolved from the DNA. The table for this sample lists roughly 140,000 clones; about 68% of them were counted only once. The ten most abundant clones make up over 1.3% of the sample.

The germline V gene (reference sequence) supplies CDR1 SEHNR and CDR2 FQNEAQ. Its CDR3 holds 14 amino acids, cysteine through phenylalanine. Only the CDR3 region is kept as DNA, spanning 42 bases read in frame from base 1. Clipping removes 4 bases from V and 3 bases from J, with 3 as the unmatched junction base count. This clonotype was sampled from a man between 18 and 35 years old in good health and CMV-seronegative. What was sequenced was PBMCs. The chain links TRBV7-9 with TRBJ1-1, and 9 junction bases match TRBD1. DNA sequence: TGTGCCAGCAGCTGGACAGGGGAGGACACTGAAGCTTTCTTT. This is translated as CASSWTGEDTEAFF.